Each of the 13 T cell receptor beta chains below was sequenced from the same sample in a study of cytomegalovirus exposure and HLA in healthy donors. The study ran its PCR with 60 Vbeta and 13 Jbeta primers. Some clones are missing from TCRdb's copy, which holds only in-frame ones; the method was immunoSEQ multiplex PCR. This table has about 140,000 clones, 70% to 85% appearing once. The sample was PBMCs. These receptors all stem from a young man in good health and CMV-seropositive.

This sequence joins TRBV4-1 and TRBJ1-2; D perhaps matches TRBD1 (6 bases). V lost 0 bases to trimming and J lost 8 bases, with 25 bases between them. The CDR3 has 18 residues. The germline CDR1 and CDR2 sequences are MGHRA and YSYEKL. CDR3 nucleotides: TGCGCCAGCAGCCAAGAGGTCTGGGGCTCAGGGAGGGGGGAGGGCTACACCTTC. It is translated as CASSQEVWGSGRGEGYTF.

The chain has TRBV9 and TRBJ1-2; 9 bases align to TRBD1. Germline lookup yields CDR1 SGDLS and CDR2 YYNGEE. The junction had 14 bases not matched to a gene; V was cut back by 4 bases and J by 7 bases. The CDR3 is made up of 16 amino acids. The CDR3 sequence is CASSPRFPDRGVGYTF. The CDR3, as DNA: TGTGCCAGCAGCCCCCGATTTCCAGACAGGGGGGTTGGCTACACCTTC.

The chain recombines TRBV5-1 with TRBJ2-2, with TRBD2 identical over 12 bases. The CDR3 runs to 19 residues. V shed 0 bases, J shed 4 bases, and the junction held 10 bases outside the gene matches. Looked up from germline, CDR1 is SGHRS and CDR2 is YFSETQ. As DNA, the CDR3 is TGCGCCAGCAGCTTGGTCCTAGCGGGAGGGCCGGCCGGCACCGGGGAGCTGTTTTTT. Translated, it gives CASSLVLAGGPAGTGELFF.

The chain employs TRBV5-4 and TRBJ2-2, with 14 positions matching TRBD2. Unmatched junction bases numbered 2, after V lost 4 bases and J lost 3 bases. The CDR3 consists of 16 residues. Germline V gene data show CDR1 as SGHNT and CDR2 as YYREEE (reference sequence). CDR3 nucleotides: TGTGCCAGCAGCCCGGGACTAGCGGGAGACACCGGGGAGCTGTTTTTT. It translates to CASSPGLAGDTGELFF.

This clone was counted only a few times. The J gene is TRBJ1-1, the V gene TRBV18, with D possibly being TRBD1 (5 bases). The CDR3 has 12 residues. Germline V gene sequence: CDR1 KGHSH, CDR2 LQKENI. V lost 5 bases, J lost 6 bases, and 10 bases lay in between. CDR3 protein: CASSSGHPEAFF. The CDR3 DNA follows: TGTGCCAGCTCATCCGGACACCCTGAAGCTTTCTTT.

The chain employs TRBV9 and TRBJ2-5; TRBD2 matches 7 bases. The trim removed 4 bases at V and 3 bases at J, leaving 3 bases unmatched. The length of the CDR3 is 13 residues. Germline lookup yields CDR1 SGDLS and CDR2 YYNGEE. CDR3: CASSQAGEETQYF. The CDR3 nucleotides are TGTGCCAGCAGCCAGGCGGGGGAAGAGACCCAGTACTTC.

The genes are TRBV6-1 and TRBJ2-1, with D perhaps TRBD2 (5 bases). Germline CDR1 and CDR2: MNHNS and SASEGT. V shed 1 base and J shed 4 bases, with 11 bases lying between them. This CDR3 region has 15 residues. DNA of the CDR3: TGTGCCAGCAGTGAAGAGGACTTCCCGTACAATGAGCAGTTCTTC. Protein: CASSEEDFPYNEQFF.

The chain recombines TRBV11-3 with TRBJ2-1, with 13 nucleotides matching TRBD2. From germline, CDR1 is SGHNT and CDR2 YENEEA. The CDR3 has 15 residues. The V segment lost 5 bases and the J segment 8 bases; nucleotides outside the gene matches: 6. The CDR3 DNA sequence: TGTGCCAGCAGCGCACTAGCGGGAGGGTTCTATGAGCAGTTCTTC. Translated: CASSALAGGFYEQFF.

The chain carries TRBV5-1 and TRBJ2-1; TRBD2 matches at 10 bases. Germline values: CDR1 SGHRS, CDR2 YFSETQ. CDR3 size: 15 residues. V lost 5 bases to trimming and J lost 7 bases; unmatched junction nucleotides: 9. The CDR3, as DNA: TGCGCCAGCAGAAGTCTAGCGGGGGCTGAAAATGAGCAGTTCTTC. Protein sequence: CASRSLAGAENEQFF.

The chain employs TRBV2 and TRBJ1-5, with no clear D. The CDR3 contains 12 residues. Per the germline V gene, CDR1 is SNHLY and CDR2 is FYNNEI. Trimming pared 6 bases from V and 9 bases from J, leaving 12 bases between. Written as DNA, the CDR3 is TGTGCCAGCAGCCCCGTGCTAGGGCCCCAGCATTTT. Residues: CASSPVLGPQHF.

Turning to this clone: Likely a read error: the CDR3 ends without its conserved phenylalanine or tryptophan. The V and J genes are TRBV7-9 and TRBJ2-7, with a weak D call TRBD1 (6 bases). Trimming removed 5 bases at V and 2 bases at J, with 16 bases between. CDR1 and CDR2 from the germline V gene are SEHNR and FQNEAQ (reference sequence). The CDR3 covers 15 residues. CDR3 sequence reads: CASSLGHLIPYEQYL. Here the CDR3 DNA reads TGTGCCAGCAGCCTGGGACACCTCATCCCCTACGAGCAGTACCTC.

The chain joins TRBV9 to TRBJ2-3; 14 bases map to TRBD2. The CDR3 covers 14 residues. Germline V gene data show CDR1 as SGDLS and CDR2 as YYNGEE. V lost 4 bases, J lost 9 bases, and 4 bases stayed unmatched. CDR3: CASSPGTSGGTQYF. CDR3 nucleotide sequence: TGTGCCAGCAGCCCGGGGACTAGCGGGGGAACGCAGTATTTT.

This chain connects TRBV7-2 to TRBJ2-7; 8 nucleotides agree with TRBD2. Trimming cost V 4 bases and J 4 bases; bases outside gene matches: 6. Germline-derived CDR1 and CDR2 are SGHTA and FQGNSA. This CDR3 has 14 residues. The CDR3 here is CASSSGLDGYEQYF. CDR3 nucleotides: TGTGCCAGCAGCTCGGGACTAGACGGGTACGAGCAGTACTTC.